The 32 T cell receptor beta chains below come from one sample, sequenced in a study of cytomegalovirus exposure and HLA in healthy donors. PCR employed 60 Vbeta and 13 Jbeta primers. Sequencing used immunoSEQ multiplex PCR; TCRdb keeps in-frame clones, though not all of them. Among roughly 200,000 clones listed, 70% to 80% were seen once. The source material was PBMCs. Receptors originate from a woman aged 30 to 39 in good health and CMV-seropositive.

This clone was picked up one time. The chain links TRBV7-6 to TRBJ1-6; 7 bases map to TRBD1. Trimming removed 5 bases from V and 5 bases from J; junction bases left unmatched: 6. Per the germline V gene, CDR1 is SGHVS and CDR2 is FNYEAQ. The CDR3 has 15 amino acids. The CDR3 DNA reads as TGTGCCAGCAGCCGAGGGACAGAGCATAATTCACCCCTCCACTTT. This encodes CASSRGTEHNSPLHF.

The chain is built from TRBV7-2 and TRBJ1-1; D uncertain. V was clipped by 5 bases and J by 1 base, with 14 bases between them. The CDR3 sequence is 15 residues long. Per the germline V gene, CDR1 is SGHTA and CDR2 is FQGNSA. CDR3 sequence reads: CASSALTLPNTEAFF. DNA for the CDR3: TGTGCCAGCAGCGCATTGACTCTTCCGAACACTGAAGCTTTCTTT.

The chain uses TRBV6-4 and TRBJ2-1; D not certain. CDR3 length: 13 residues. The ends were cut back, 6 bases at V and 8 bases at J, with 14 bases in the middle. CDR1 and CDR2 (germline): MRHNA, SNTAGT. This CDR3 reads CASSVQIADEQFF. In DNA, the CDR3 is TGTGCCAGCAGCGTCCAAATAGCCGATGAGCAGTTCTTC.

V gene TRBV7-6 combines with J gene TRBJ2-2; the match to TRBD2 covers 10 bases. CDR3 size: 16 residues. The trim removed 6 bases at V and 6 bases at J, leaving 10 bases unmatched. Germline V gene sequence: CDR1 SGHVS, CDR2 FNYEAQ. The CDR3 coding sequence is TGTGCCAGCAGATTAACCCCTAGCGGGGGCCCCGGGGAGCTGTTTTTT. It is translated as CASRLTPSGGPGELFF.

This clone has only a few counts. The chain joins TRBV30 to TRBJ1-1; D remains ambiguous. CDR3 length: 12 residues. Looked up from germline, CDR1 is GTSNPN and CDR2 is SVGIG (reference sequence). The ends were cut back, 2 bases at V and 2 bases at J, with 6 bases in the middle. CDR3 loop: CAWSPSNTEAFF. CDR3 DNA sequence: TGTGCCTGGAGTCCCTCTAACACTGAAGCTTTCTTT.

This chain joins TRBV29-1 and TRBJ1-1, with D possibly matching TRBD1 (5 bases). Germline V gives CDR1 SQVTM, CDR2 ANQGSEA. CDR3 length: 14 residues. Trimming pared 6 bases from V and 1 base from J, leaving 15 bases between. Here the CDR3 DNA reads TGCAGCGTCCCTATCGGGGGAGAGAACACTGAAGCTTTCTTT. Its protein product is CSVPIGGENTEAFF. The complete variable domain, with remaining parts taken from reference TRBV29-1 and TRBJ1-1, reads SAVISQKPSRDICQRGTSLTIQCQVDSQVTMMFWYRQQPGQSLTLIATANQGSEATYESGFVIDKFPISRPNLTFSTLTVSNMSPEDSSIYLCSVPIGGENTEAFFGQGTRLTVV.

This chain connects TRBV5-6 to TRBJ1-1; maybe TRBD1 (5 bases). Trimming took 0 bases from V and 1 from J, leaving 13 bases between them. This CDR3 contains 16 residues. The germline CDR1 and CDR2 sequences are SGHDT and YYEEEE. The CDR3 loop reads CASSLGGYGGNTEAFF. Written as DNA, the CDR3 is TGTGCCAGCAGCTTGGGGGGGTACGGGGGGAACACTGAAGCTTTCTTT.

The chain uses TRBV6-5 and TRBJ1-4; possibly TRBD1 for D (6 bases). V lost 0 bases and J lost 8, with 13 bases in between. Germline V gene data show CDR1 as MNHEY and CDR2 as SVGAGI. The CDR3 sequence is 15 residues long. This CDR3 is CASSYSGAVGEKLFF. The CDR3 nucleotides are TGTGCCAGCAGTTACTCGGGGGCTGTGGGGGAAAAACTGTTTTTT.

This chain connects TRBV5-6 to TRBJ2-7; D gene ambiguous. The CDR3 contains 15 residues. The V gene lost 0 bases and the J gene lost 0 bases, with 10 bases spanning the gap. The germline gives CDR1 SGHDT, CDR2 YYEEEE. Here the CDR3 DNA reads TGTGCCAGCAGCTTGGGGCCAAGGAGCTCCTACGAGCAGTACTTC. It yields the protein CASSLGPRSSYEQYF.

V and J are TRBV7-6 and TRBJ2-1, with TRBD2 identical over 8 bases. There are 15 residues in the CDR3. Germline V gene lookup returns CDR1 SGHVS and CDR2 FNYEAQ. V dropped 3 bases and J dropped 8; count of bases not matched to a gene: 9. The CDR3 region has the DNA TGTGCCAGCAGCTTCGGGGGGGGGAAGAGCGATGAGCAGTTCTTC. Its protein is CASSFGGGKSDEQFF.

The gene calls are TRBV7-9 and TRBJ1-5; 10 bases line up with TRBD1. The CDR3 length is 14 residues. With 8 bases clipped from V and 5 bases from J, the junction kept 6 bases outside the gene matches. The germline CDR1 and CDR2 sequences are SEHNR and FQNEAQ (reference sequence). In DNA form, the CDR3 reads TGTGCCAGCGATTCGGGACAGGGGCATCAGCCCCAGCATTTT. Protein: CASDSGQGHQPQHF. Drawing the rest from reference TRBV7-9 and TRBJ1-5, the complete variable domain is DTGVSQNPRHKITKRGQNVTFRCDPISEHNRLYWYRQTLGQGPEFLTYFQNEAQLEKSRLLSDRFSAERPKGSFSTLEIQRTEQGDSAMYLCASDSGQGHQPQHFGDGTRLSIL.

V gene TRBV11-3 combines with J gene TRBJ2-3; 9 positions agree with TRBD2. CDR1 SGHNT and CDR2 YENEEA come from the germline V gene. This CDR3 is built from 14 residues. V dropped 5 bases and J dropped 2; count of bases not matched to a gene: 2. CDR3 DNA sequence: TGTGCCAGCAGCCGACTAGCGGACACAGATACGCAGTATTTT. Translating gives CASSRLADTDTQYF. Filled out from reference TRBV11-3 and TRBJ2-3, the complete variable domain reads EAGVVQSPRYKIIEKKQPVAFWCNPISGHNTLYWYLQNLGQGPELLIRYENEEAVDDSQLPKDRFSAERLKGVDSTLKIQPAELGDSAVYLCASSRLADTDTQYFGPGTRLTVL.

This chain joins TRBV19 and TRBJ1-5; possibly TRBD1 for D (6 bases). CDR1 LNHDA and CDR2 SQIVND come from the germline V gene (reference sequence). The length of the CDR3 is 14 residues. Trimming took 6 bases from V and 3 from J, leaving 12 bases between them. This chain's CDR3 is CASSPDSYNQPQHF. CDR3 nucleotides: TGTGCCAGTAGCCCGGACAGTTACAATCAGCCCCAGCATTTT.

The genes are TRBV11-3 and TRBJ2-7, with TRBD1 matching 7 bases. CDR1 SGHNT and CDR2 YENEEA come from the germline V gene. V was clipped by 5 bases and J by 2 bases; unmatched bases: 9. The CDR3 consists of 15 residues. The CDR3: CASSQIGTDTYEQYF. CDR3 nucleotide sequence: TGTGCCAGCAGCCAGATCGGGACAGATACCTACGAGCAGTACTTC.

CDR3: CASRPGLAVTGELFF. Here the CDR3 DNA reads TGTGCCAGCAGACCGGGACTAGCGGTTACCGGGGAGCTGTTTTTT. This sequence joins TRBV7-9 and TRBJ2-2; 11 bases are shared with TRBD2. Trimming removed 6 bases from V and 5 bases from J; junction bases left unmatched: 5. This CDR3 is 15 amino acids long. Germline loops: CDR1 SEHNR, CDR2 FQNEAQ (reference sequence).

The V call is TRBV7-9, the J call TRBJ1-1; D perhaps matches TRBD1 (6 bases). V shed 0 bases and J shed 4 bases, with 12 bases lying between them. This CDR3 comprises 15 residues. The germline gives CDR1 SEHNR, CDR2 FQNEAQ (reference sequence). Here the CDR3 DNA reads TGTGCCAGCAGCTTAGCCGGGAGGGGGGGCACTGAAGCTTTCTTT. Translating it yields CASSLAGRGGTEAFF.

The chain employs TRBV4-2 and TRBJ1-2, with no clear D. V dropped 0 bases and J dropped 3 bases, with 14 bases sitting between them. The CDR3 consists of 16 residues. Germline V CDR1 and CDR2: LGHNA, YNFKEQ. This CDR3 is CASSQDVMGSDYGYTF. In DNA form, the CDR3 reads TGTGCCAGCAGCCAAGATGTTATGGGGAGCGACTATGGCTACACCTTC.

The chain is built from TRBV30 and TRBJ2-7; D gene unclear. The CDR3 is 12 residues long. Germline-derived CDR1 and CDR2 are GTSNPN and SVGIG (reference sequence). Trimming left V 7 bases short and J 0 bases short, with 10 bases between. This chain's CDR3 is CAFLVSSYEQYF. DNA of the CDR3: TGTGCCTTCCTAGTTAGCTCCTACGAGCAGTACTTC.

The table lists this clone with a count of one. The chain carries TRBV5-1 and TRBJ1-1; a weak D match, TRBD1 (6 bases). The CDR3 contains 14 residues. V was cut by 0 bases and J by 6 bases, with 12 bases left in between. The germline V gene encodes CDR1 SGHRS and CDR2 YFSETQ. The CDR3 sequence: CASSLGQVRAEAFF. CDR3 coding DNA: TGCGCCAGCAGCTTGGGACAGGTCAGGGCTGAAGCTTTCTTT.

J is TRBJ2-3 and V is TRBV29-1; perhaps TRBD1 as D (6 bases). Trimming cost V 7 bases and J 2 bases, with 13 bases left between them. The CDR3 runs 13 residues. Germline assignment: CDR1 SQVTM and CDR2 ANQGSEA. CDR3 sequence reads: CSAKDSHTDTQYF. In nucleotides, the CDR3 is TGCAGCGCCAAGGACAGTCACACAGATACGCAGTATTTT.

The gene calls are TRBV15 and TRBJ1-5; 8 positions match TRBD1. The trim removed 2 bases at V and 0 bases at J, leaving 6 bases unmatched. The germline gives CDR1 LNHNV, CDR2 YYDKDF (reference sequence). The CDR3 consists of 17 residues. In DNA, the CDR3 is TGTGCCACCAGCAGACAGGGGGCCCCTGATAGCAATCAGCCCCAGCATTTT. Translation: CATSRQGAPDSNQPQHF.

This clone occurred once. The chain employs TRBV2 and TRBJ2-5, with 7 bases aligning to TRBD2. J gave up 5 bases and V 6 bases, and 12 bases lay outside the gene matches. CDR3 length: 15 amino acids. CDR1 is SNHLY, CDR2 FYNNEI, per germline. The CDR3 sequence: CASSGPAGVEETQYF. The CDR3 DNA follows: TGTGCCAGCAGCGGTCCGGCGGGGGTCGAGGAGACCCAGTACTTC. Variable domain in full (rest from reference TRBV2 and TRBJ2-5): EPEVTQTPSHQVTQMGQEVILRCVPISNHLYFYWYRQILGQKVEFLVSFYNNEISEKSEIFDDQFSVERPDGSNFTLKIRSTKLEDSAMYFCASSGPAGVEETQYFGPGTRLLVL.

The chain combines TRBV10-1 with TRBJ2-7, with D possibly TRBD1 on 6 matching bases. This CDR3 is 17 amino acids long. Trimming stripped 5 bases from V and 1 base from J, with 21 bases between. From germline, CDR1 is WNHNN and CDR2 SYGVQD (reference sequence). CDR3 sequence reads: CASSPTRGKGPSYEQYF. The CDR3 DNA reads as TGCGCCAGCAGTCCCACGAGGGGGAAAGGGCCATCCTACGAGCAGTACTTC.

The gene calls are TRBV19 and TRBJ2-3; maybe TRBD1 (6 bases). Trimming took 4 bases from V and 1 from J, leaving 18 bases between them. From germline, CDR1 is LNHDA and CDR2 SQIVND (reference sequence). This CDR3 spans 17 amino acids. CDR3: CASSTLVGTQGTDTQYF. The DNA for the CDR3 is TGTGCCAGTAGTACCCTCGTCGGGACACAGGGCACAGATACGCAGTATTTT.

This clone was counted a few times. This specimen includes other DNA sequences encoding the same CDR3. The rearrangement uses TRBV15 and TRBJ1-6; D ambiguous. The CDR3 covers 12 residues. Trimming took 5 bases from V and 7 from J, leaving 6 bases between them. Germline V gene sequence: CDR1 LNHNV, CDR2 YYDKDF (reference sequence). The CDR3 coding sequence is TGTGCCACCAGCCGGGAAAATTCACCCCTCCACTTT. Translated, it gives CATSRENSPLHF.

The chain uses TRBV27 and TRBJ2-1, with 14 positions matching TRBD2. This CDR3 comprises 15 residues. J was trimmed by 8 bases and V by 2 bases; bases with no gene match: 2. CDR1 and CDR2 from the germline V gene are MNHEY and SMNVEV (reference sequence). CDR3 region: CASSLGLAGGDEQFF. The CDR3 coding sequence is TGTGCCAGCAGTTTAGGACTAGCGGGAGGCGATGAGCAGTTCTTC.

V is TRBV11-3 and J is TRBJ2-7; D is perhaps TRBD1 (5 bases). The V gene's germline CDR1 is SGHNT and CDR2 YENEEA. V shed 4 bases and J shed 6 bases, with 13 bases lying between them. This CDR3 spans 13 amino acids. The CDR3 spells CASSYVRGSEQYF. The CDR3 DNA sequence: TGTGCCAGCAGCTATGTTAGGGGCTCCGAGCAGTACTTC. The variable domain in full, with the rest retrieved from reference TRBV11-3 and TRBJ2-7, is EAGVVQSPRYKIIEKKQPVAFWCNPISGHNTLYWYLQNLGQGPELLIRYENEEAVDDSQLPKDRFSAERLKGVDSTLKIQPAELGDSAVYLCASSYVRGSEQYFGPGTRLTVT.

This clone appeared once. The gene calls are TRBV2 and TRBJ1-2, with D possibly matching TRBD1 (5 bases). The V end lost 3 bases, the J end lost 4 bases, and 6 bases lay between the germline ends. CDR1 is SNHLY and CDR2 is FYNNEI in the germline V gene. This CDR3 region has 12 residues. The CDR3 nucleotides are TGTGCCAGCAGTGATGACAGCTATGGCTACACCTTC. This codes for CASSDDSYGYTF.

The chain links TRBV5-1 to TRBJ1-1, with 10 bases identical to TRBD1. The germline gives CDR1 SGHRS, CDR2 YFSETQ. V gave up 1 base and J gave up 1 base; unmatched junction bases: 4. This CDR3 comprises 16 residues. CDR3 sequence reads: CASSLWGQGSNTEAFF. The CDR3 nucleotides read TGCGCCAGCAGCTTGTGGGGACAGGGGTCGAACACTGAAGCTTTCTTT. Full variable domain (missing parts from reference TRBV5-1 and TRBJ1-1): KAGVTQTPRYLIKTRGQQVTLSCSPISGHRSVSWYQQTPGQGLQFLFEYFSETQRNKGNFPGRFSGRQFSNSRSEMNVSTLELGDSALYLCASSLWGQGSNTEAFFGQGTRLTVV.

This sequence joins TRBV30 and TRBJ2-7; D is ambiguous. Germline V gene data show CDR1 as GTSNPN and CDR2 as SVGIG (reference sequence). The length of the CDR3 is 14 residues. The V gene lost 2 bases and the J gene lost 7 bases, with 18 bases spanning the gap. The CDR3 protein is CAWSRHPSPREQYF. The CDR3, as DNA: TGTGCCTGGAGTAGACACCCCAGCCCTCGGGAGCAGTACTTC.

The rearrangement joins TRBV18 to TRBJ2-5, with 7 bases identical to TRBD1. The CDR3 has 14 residues. Germline assignment: CDR1 KGHSH and CDR2 LQKENI. V was clipped by 2 bases and J by 1 base; unmatched bases: 1. The CDR3 here is CASSPGTVQETQYF. CDR3 DNA sequence: TGTGCCAGCTCACCAGGGACAGTCCAAGAGACCCAGTACTTC.

The V call is TRBV18, the J call TRBJ2-2; tentative D call: TRBD1 (6 bases). This CDR3 region has 15 residues. V was trimmed by 5 bases and J by 5 bases, leaving 15 bases between them. From germline, CDR1 is KGHSH and CDR2 LQKENI. The CDR3 is CASSKVLQGTGELFF. The DNA of the CDR3 is TGTGCCAGCTCAAAGGTCCTACAGGGTACCGGGGAGCTGTTTTTT.